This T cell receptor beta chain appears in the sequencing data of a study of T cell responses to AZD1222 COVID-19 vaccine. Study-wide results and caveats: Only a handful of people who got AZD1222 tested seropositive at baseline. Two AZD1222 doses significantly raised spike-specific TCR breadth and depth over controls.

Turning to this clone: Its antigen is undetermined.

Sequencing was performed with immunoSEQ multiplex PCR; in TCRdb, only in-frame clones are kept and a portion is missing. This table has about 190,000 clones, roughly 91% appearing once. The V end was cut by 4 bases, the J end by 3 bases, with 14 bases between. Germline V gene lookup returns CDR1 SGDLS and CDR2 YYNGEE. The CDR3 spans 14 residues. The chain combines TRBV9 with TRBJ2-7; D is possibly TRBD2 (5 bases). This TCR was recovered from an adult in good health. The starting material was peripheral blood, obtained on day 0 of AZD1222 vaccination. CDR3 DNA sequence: TGTGCCAGCAGCCGCACCGGGGAGAGCTACGAGCAGTACTTC. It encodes CASSRTGESYEQYF.